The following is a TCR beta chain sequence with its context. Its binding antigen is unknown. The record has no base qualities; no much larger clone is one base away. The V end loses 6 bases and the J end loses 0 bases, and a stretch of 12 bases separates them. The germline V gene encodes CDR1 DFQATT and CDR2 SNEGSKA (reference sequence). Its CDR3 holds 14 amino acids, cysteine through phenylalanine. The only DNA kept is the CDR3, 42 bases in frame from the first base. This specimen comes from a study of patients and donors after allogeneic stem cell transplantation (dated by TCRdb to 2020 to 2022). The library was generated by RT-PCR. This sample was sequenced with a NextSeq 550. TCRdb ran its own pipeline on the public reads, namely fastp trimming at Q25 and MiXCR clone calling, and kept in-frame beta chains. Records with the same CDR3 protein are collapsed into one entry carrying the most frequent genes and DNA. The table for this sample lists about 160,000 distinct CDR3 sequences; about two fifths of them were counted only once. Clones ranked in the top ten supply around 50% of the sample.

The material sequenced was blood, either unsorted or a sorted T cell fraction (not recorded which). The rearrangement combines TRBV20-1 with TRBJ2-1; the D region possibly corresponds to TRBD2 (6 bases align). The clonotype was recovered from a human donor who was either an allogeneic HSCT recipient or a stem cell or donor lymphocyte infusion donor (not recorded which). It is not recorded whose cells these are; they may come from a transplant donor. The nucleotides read TGCAGTGCCCCGATCGGGGGCTCCTACAATGAGCAGTTCTTC. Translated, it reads CSAPIGGSYNEQFF.